These 32 T cell receptor beta chains originate from one sample sequenced in a study of control samples from healthy donors and cancer patients. This table comes from immunoSEQ multiplex PCR, and its TCRdb copy is limited to in-frame clones, with some not included. The sample has tens of thousands of clones, approximately 90% seen once. The specimen sequenced was PBMCs. The receptors were gathered from an older woman with head and neck cancer.

In its sample, this clone was seen once. V usage is TRBV12-3 or TRBV12-4 and J usage is TRBJ2-3, with a possible D match to TRBD1 (5 bases). This CDR3 has 13 residues. Trimming left V 7 bases short and J 2 bases short, with 10 bases between. DNA for the CDR3: TGTGCCAGCACAACAGGCTACACAGATACGCAGTATTTT. It translates to CASTTGYTDTQYF.

The J gene is TRBJ2-1, the V gene TRBV19; D is unresolved. Germline V gives CDR1 LNHDA, CDR2 SQIVND (reference sequence). CDR3 length: 13 amino acids. The V end lost 1 base, the J end lost 9 bases, and 10 bases lay between the germline ends. Here the CDR3 reads CASSIVSSTEQFF. The CDR3 nucleotides are TGTGCCAGTAGTATAGTGTCTAGTACTGAGCAGTTCTTC.

V gene TRBV7-2 combines with J gene TRBJ1-1, with D hard to call. V was clipped by 1 base and J by 3 bases, with 12 bases between them. This CDR3 contains 15 residues. The germline V gene encodes CDR1 SGHTA and CDR2 FQGNSA. CDR3 sequence reads: CASSLGLTRDTEAFF. DNA of the CDR3: TGTGCCAGCAGCTTAGGCCTCACACGGGACACTGAAGCTTTCTTT.

This clone was recorded once. This chain joins TRBV28 and TRBJ2-1; TRBD2 matches 8 bases. V was pared by 5 bases and J by 7 bases, with 7 bases of the junction left unmatched. The CDR3 has 14 amino acids. CDR1 is MDHEN and CDR2 is SYDVKM in the germline V gene. CDR3 coding DNA: TGTGCCAGCAGTCCGCGACTAGCGATAAATGAGCAGTTCTTC. Translating it yields CASSPRLAINEQFF.

The chain links TRBV6-6 to TRBJ2-7, with TRBD2 matching 7 bases. This CDR3 is 14 amino acids long. The germline V gene encodes CDR1 MNHNY and CDR2 SVGAGI (reference sequence). V was clipped by 7 bases and J by 5 bases; unmatched bases: 11. The CDR3 DNA sequence: TGTGCCAGCAAGGGTGGGGGGGACCTCAACGAGCAGTACTTC. Translating it yields CASKGGGDLNEQYF.

This clone was counted a single time. The genes are TRBV12-3 or TRBV12-4 and TRBJ2-7, with no clear D. This CDR3 has 11 residues. V was pared by 2 bases and J by 3 bases, with 2 bases between. As DNA, the CDR3 is TGTGCCAGCAGTTTATACTACGAGCAGTACTTC. Translated, it gives CASSLYYEQYF.

The V call is TRBV5-6, the J call TRBJ2-3; weak D call: TRBD1 (5 bases). The germline V gene has CDR1 SGHDT and CDR2 YYEEEE. The ends were cut back, 1 base at V and 4 bases at J, with 10 bases in the middle. This CDR3 has 14 residues. CDR3 in amino acids: CASSLLPGPDTQYF. The CDR3 nucleotides read TGTGCCAGCAGCTTGCTCCCAGGGCCAGATACGCAGTATTTT.

The chain links TRBV10-3 to TRBJ2-7; unclear D gene. The V and J ends lost 2 bases and 4 bases respectively, with 9 bases between them. Germline assignment: CDR1 ENHRY and CDR2 SYGVKD. This CDR3 contains 13 residues. CDR3 coding DNA: TGTGCCATCAGTGAGAAGGGTAATTACGAGCAGTACTTC. This gives the protein CAISEKGNYEQYF.

V usage is TRBV3-1 (or the pseudogene TRBV3-2) and J usage is TRBJ2-7, with D perhaps assigned TRBD1 or TRBD2 (5 bases each). Germline assignment: CDR1 LGHDT and CDR2 YNNKEL (reference sequence). The CDR3 consists of 17 residues. V was pared by 4 bases and J by 2 bases, with 21 bases between. Here the CDR3 reads CASSPEGRVYSTYEQYF. In DNA form, the CDR3 reads TGTGCCAGCAGCCCTGAGGGACGGGTATACTCGACCTACGAGCAGTACTTC.

The genes are TRBV7-2 and TRBJ2-1, with D unresolved. Germline V gene lookup returns CDR1 SGHTA and CDR2 FQGNSA. CDR3 length: 12 residues. V lost 3 bases and J lost 9, with 9 bases in between. The CDR3 nucleotides read TGTGCCAGCAGCTTCACGTTGGGTGAGCAGTTCTTC. Its protein is CASSFTLGEQFF.

This chain joins TRBV2 and TRBJ2-5, with D perhaps matching TRBD2 (6 bases). Germline V gene lookup returns CDR1 SNHLY and CDR2 FYNNEI. This CDR3 contains 15 residues. Trimming stripped 5 bases from V and 5 bases from J, with 18 bases between. The CDR3 sequence is CASSTRGPRRETQYF. The CDR3 nucleotides read TGTGCCAGCAGTACGCGGGGACCTCGCCGGGAGACCCAGTACTTC.

In DNA form, the CDR3 reads TGTGCCAGCAGTTTATTACGGGGAGGAGAGACCCAGTACTTC. This translates into CASSLLRGGETQYF. The chain uses TRBV27 and TRBJ2-5, with D possibly matching TRBD2 (6 bases). This CDR3 has 14 residues. Per the germline V gene, CDR1 is MNHEY and CDR2 is SMNVEV (reference sequence). Trimming shortened V by 1 base and J by 4 bases, and 10 bases separated the two germline ends.

V and J are TRBV30 and TRBJ2-2; tentative D call: TRBD2 (5 bases). V lost 0 bases, J lost 1 base, and 12 bases lay in between. Germline V lookup: CDR1 GTSNPN, CDR2 SVGIG (reference sequence). The CDR3 contains 16 residues. Written as DNA, the CDR3 is TGTGCCTGGAGTGTACCTAGACGGGAGAACACCGGGGAGCTGTTTTTT. Protein product: CAWSVPRRENTGELFF.

The chain combines TRBV28 with TRBJ1-1; perhaps TRBD1 as D (5 bases). Germline-derived CDR1 and CDR2 are MDHEN and SYDVKM. The V end was cut by 6 bases, the J end by 0 bases, with 14 bases between. The CDR3 covers 15 residues. The CDR3, as DNA: TGTGCCAGCAGCCCCTCGGGGGGGTTGAACACTGAAGCTTTCTTT. Translation gives CASSPSGGLNTEAFF.

The chain recombines TRBV20-1 with TRBJ2-1; D not certain. V lost 5 bases and J lost 9, with 8 bases in between. The CDR3 is made up of 10 amino acids. Germline V gives CDR1 DFQATT, CDR2 SNEGSKA (reference sequence). The CDR3 spells CSAFSGEQFF. The CDR3 DNA is TGCAGTGCTTTCTCGGGTGAGCAGTTCTTC.

The V gene is TRBV28, the J gene TRBJ2-7; 8 nucleotides line up with TRBD2. The CDR3 has 16 residues. After removal of 4 bases from V and 9 bases from J, the junction contained 17 bases not matched to a gene. Germline V gene data show CDR1 as MDHEN and CDR2 as SYDVKM. CDR3 in DNA: TGTGCCAGCAGTTCTGGCGGGGGCGGGAGGACTACGAGGCAGTACTTC. Residues: CASSSGGGGRTTRQYF.

The rearrangement links TRBV21-1 to TRBJ1-4. TRBV21-1 is shown as a pseudogene. The CDR3 runs to 17 residues. This CDR3 reads CASSKARAGGRYKKLFF. CDR3 DNA sequence: TGTGCCAGCAGCAAAGCTCGGGCGGGGGGCCGATATAAAAAACTGTTTTTT.

The chain links TRBV27 to TRBJ2-3; the D is unclear. The length of the CDR3 is 14 residues. V lost 8 bases to trimming and J lost 0 bases, with 12 bases between them. Per the germline V gene, CDR1 is MNHEY and CDR2 is SMNVEV (reference sequence). DNA for the CDR3: TGTGCCAGCTACACCATCAGGAGCACAGATACGCAGTATTTT. Residues: CASYTIRSTDTQYF.

The chain combines TRBV5-1 with TRBJ1-5, with a possible D match to TRBD1 (5 bases). CDR3 length: 15 residues. The germline CDR1 and CDR2 sequences are SGHRS and YFSETQ. The V end was cut by 0 bases, the J end by 0 bases, with 7 bases between. The CDR3 region has the DNA TGCGCCAGCAGCTTGGGGGACGATAGCAATCAGCCCCAGCATTTT. Its translation is CASSLGDDSNQPQHF. The variable domain in full, completed from reference TRBV5-1 and TRBJ1-5, reads KAGVTQTPRYLIKTRGQQVTLSCSPISGHRSVSWYQQTPGQGLQFLFEYFSETQRNKGNFPGRFSGRQFSNSRSEMNVSTLELGDSALYLCASSLGDDSNQPQHFGDGTRLSIL.

The V call is TRBV6-5, the J call TRBJ2-1; D perhaps matches TRBD1 (6 bases). The germline V gene encodes CDR1 MNHEY and CDR2 SVGAGI. Between the trimmed V and J ends, which lost 7 bases and 4 bases, there was a span of 11 bases. This CDR3 comprises 13 residues. The CDR3: CASTGQNYNEQFF. CDR3 bases: TGTGCCAGCACCGGACAGAATTACAATGAGCAGTTCTTC.

The V call is TRBV6-5, the J call TRBJ1-2; D is undetermined. CDR1 and CDR2 from the germline V gene are MNHEY and SVGAGI. The CDR3 consists of 14 residues. V was clipped by 7 bases and J by 3 bases, with 15 bases between them. DNA for the CDR3: TGTGCCAGCACGGCGGCGGCTGACTACTATGGCTACACCTTC. Its translation is CASTAAADYYGYTF.

The V and J genes are TRBV30 and TRBJ2-1; perhaps TRBD2 as D (5 bases). Germline CDR1 GTSNPN, CDR2 SVGIG (reference sequence). Trimming pared 0 bases from V and 0 bases from J, leaving 15 bases between. This CDR3 comprises 17 residues. The CDR3 reads CAWSVGLSGLSYNEQFF. CDR3 coding DNA: TGTGCCTGGAGTGTAGGACTGTCTGGACTCTCCTACAATGAGCAGTTCTTC.

The genes are TRBV27 and TRBJ2-7, with TRBD2 matching over 8 bases. The CDR3 loop spans 15 amino acids. Germline CDR1 and CDR2: MNHEY and SMNVEV (reference sequence). The J segment lost 2 bases and the V segment lost 5 bases, leaving 8 bases of the junction unmatched. CDR3 coding DNA: TGTGCCAGCAGTGAGAGGGGACTAGGGGCCTACGAGCAGTACTTC. Amino acid sequence: CASSERGLGAYEQYF.

The chain is built from TRBV7-8 and TRBJ2-2; TRBD2 matches 8 bases. Per the germline V gene, CDR1 is SGHVS and CDR2 is FQNEAQ. J gave up 8 bases and V 5 bases, and 13 bases lay outside the gene matches. The CDR3 consists of 16 residues. CDR3 region: CASSPPLADPQGELFF. CDR3 coding DNA: TGTGCCAGCAGCCCTCCACTAGCGGACCCTCAAGGGGAGCTGTTTTTT.

The chain links TRBV9 to TRBJ2-1; D gene unclear. Trimming removed 1 base from V and 4 bases from J, with 9 bases in between. CDR1 and CDR2 from the germline V gene are SGDLS and YYNGEE. CDR3 length: 14 amino acids. The CDR3 reads CASSVSSAYNEQFF. The CDR3 DNA reads as TGTGCCAGCAGCGTATCAAGTGCGTACAATGAGCAGTTCTTC. The full variable domain, completed using reference TRBV9 and TRBJ2-1, is DSGVTQTPKHLITATGQRVTLRCSPRSGDLSVYWYQQSLDQGLQFLIQYYNGEERAKGNILERFSAQQFPDLHSELNLSSLELGDSALYFCASSVSSAYNEQFFGPGTRLTVL.

This chain's CDR3 is CSVSQGPNYGYTF. The CDR3 bases are TGCAGCGTTTCCCAGGGTCCTAACTATGGCTACACCTTC. The chain combines TRBV29-1 with TRBJ1-2, with D maybe TRBD1 (5 bases). The CDR3 consists of 13 residues. V lost 5 bases and J lost 0, with 10 bases in between. Per the germline V gene, CDR1 is SQVTM and CDR2 is ANQGSEA.

This chain links TRBV6-5 with TRBJ1-1; D perhaps matches TRBD1 (5 bases). This CDR3 has 13 residues. V was clipped by 7 bases and J by 3 bases, with 12 bases between them. Germline assignment: CDR1 MNHEY and CDR2 SVGAGI. The CDR3 reads CASTLDKYTEAFF. CDR3 DNA sequence: TGTGCCAGCACCTTGGACAAATACACTGAAGCTTTCTTT.

This clone was seen only once. The chain links TRBV5-6 to TRBJ2-3, with 11 bases identical to TRBD2. CDR3 size: 15 residues. The trim removed 5 bases at V and 2 bases at J, leaving 4 bases unmatched. Germline values: CDR1 SGHDT, CDR2 YYEEEE. CDR3 DNA: TGTGCCAGCAGTGGGACTAGCGGTCCCACAGATACGCAGTATTTT. This encodes CASSGTSGPTDTQYF.

This clone was seen a single time. The genes are TRBV7-2 and TRBJ2-7; a weak D match, TRBD1 (8 bases). This CDR3 contains 17 residues. Germline V gene sequence: CDR1 SGHTA, CDR2 FQGNSA. The V gene lost 3 bases and the J gene lost 0 bases, with 18 bases spanning the gap. The CDR3 DNA follows: TGTGCCAGCAGCTTTTCAAGCGGGACAGGAGCCTCCTACGAGCAGTACTTC. It codes for CASSFSSGTGASYEQYF.

The CDR3: CASSEALHWEYF. The DNA for the CDR3 is TGTGCCAGCAGTGAAGCGCTTCATTGGGAGTACTTC. The V call is TRBV2, the J call TRBJ2-5; D gene ambiguous. In germline, CDR1 is SNHLY, CDR2 FYNNEI. This CDR3 comprises 12 residues. V lost 0 bases and J 12 bases, leaving 11 bases between the germline ends.

The genes are TRBV19 and TRBJ2-7; 8 bases are shared with TRBD2. The CDR3 runs 16 residues. CDR1 is LNHDA and CDR2 is SQIVND in the germline V gene (reference sequence). The trim removed 4 bases at V and 2 bases at J, leaving 10 bases unmatched. CDR3 DNA sequence: TGTGCCAGTAGTAGAGAACTAGCGGAACACGCCTACGAGCAGTACTTC. It codes for CASSRELAEHAYEQYF.

This chain connects TRBV6-2 or TRBV6-3 to TRBJ1-2; D might be TRBD1 (5 bases). Germline values: CDR1 MNHEY, CDR2 SVGEGT. This CDR3 is 14 amino acids long. V was pared by 5 bases and J by 8 bases, with 18 bases between. CDR3 bases: TGTGCCAGCAGTCAGGACCGGGGAAGGGGAGGCTACACCTTC. It codes for CASSQDRGRGGYTF.